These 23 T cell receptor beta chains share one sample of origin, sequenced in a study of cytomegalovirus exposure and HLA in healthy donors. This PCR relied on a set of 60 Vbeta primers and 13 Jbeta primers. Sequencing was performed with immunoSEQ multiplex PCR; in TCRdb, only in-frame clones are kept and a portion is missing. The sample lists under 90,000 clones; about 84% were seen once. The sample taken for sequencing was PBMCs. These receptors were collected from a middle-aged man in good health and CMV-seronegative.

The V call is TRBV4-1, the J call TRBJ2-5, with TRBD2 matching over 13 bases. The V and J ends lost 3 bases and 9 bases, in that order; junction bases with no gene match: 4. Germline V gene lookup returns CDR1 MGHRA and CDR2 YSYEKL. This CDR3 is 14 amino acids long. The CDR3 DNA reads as TGCGCCAGCAGCCATGGGACTAGCGGGACGGCCCAGTACTTC. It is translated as CASSHGTSGTAQYF.

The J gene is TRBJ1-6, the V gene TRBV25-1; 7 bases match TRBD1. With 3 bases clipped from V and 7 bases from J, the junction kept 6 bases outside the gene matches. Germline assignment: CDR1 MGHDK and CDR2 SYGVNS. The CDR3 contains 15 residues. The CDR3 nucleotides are TGTGCCAGCAGTGATCGGCAGGGGGTAAATTCACCCCTCCACTTT. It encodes CASSDRQGVNSPLHF.

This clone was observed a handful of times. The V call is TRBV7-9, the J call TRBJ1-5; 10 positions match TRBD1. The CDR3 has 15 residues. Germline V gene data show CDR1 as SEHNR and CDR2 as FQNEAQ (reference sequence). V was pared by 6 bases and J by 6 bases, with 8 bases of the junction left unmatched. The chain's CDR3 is CASSLGGDRGQPQHF. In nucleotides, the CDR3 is TGTGCCAGCAGTTTGGGGGGGGACAGGGGTCAGCCCCAGCATTTT.

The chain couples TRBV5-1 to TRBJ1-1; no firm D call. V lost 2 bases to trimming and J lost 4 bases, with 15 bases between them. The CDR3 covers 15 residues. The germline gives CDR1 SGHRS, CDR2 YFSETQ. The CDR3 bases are TGCGCCAGCAGCTTATTCCGGGGTATGGGCACTGAAGCTTTCTTT. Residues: CASSLFRGMGTEAFF.

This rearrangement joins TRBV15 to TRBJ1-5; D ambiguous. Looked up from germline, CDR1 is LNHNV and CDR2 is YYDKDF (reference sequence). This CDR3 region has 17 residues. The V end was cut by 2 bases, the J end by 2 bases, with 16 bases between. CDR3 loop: CATSRSGLWDGNQPQHF. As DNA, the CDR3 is TGTGCCACCAGCAGAAGCGGACTATGGGATGGCAATCAGCCCCAGCATTTT.

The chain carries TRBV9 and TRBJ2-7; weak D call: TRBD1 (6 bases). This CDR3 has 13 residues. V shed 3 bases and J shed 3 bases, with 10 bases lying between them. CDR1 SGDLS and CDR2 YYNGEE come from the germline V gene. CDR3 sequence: CASSGGRGYEQYF. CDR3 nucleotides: TGTGCCAGCAGCGGCGGCAGGGGCTACGAGCAGTACTTC.

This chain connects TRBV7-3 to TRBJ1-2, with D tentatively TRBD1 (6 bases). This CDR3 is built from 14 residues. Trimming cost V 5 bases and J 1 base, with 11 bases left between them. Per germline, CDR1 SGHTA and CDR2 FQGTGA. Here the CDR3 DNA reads TGTGCCAGCAGCCCGGACAGCGGTAACTATGGCTACACCTTC. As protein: CASSPDSGNYGYTF.

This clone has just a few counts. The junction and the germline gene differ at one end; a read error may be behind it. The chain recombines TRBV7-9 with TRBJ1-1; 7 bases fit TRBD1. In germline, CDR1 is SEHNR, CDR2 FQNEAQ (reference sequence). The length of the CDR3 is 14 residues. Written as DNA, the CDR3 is TGTTCCAGCAGCACTAGACAGGGAGAGGCTGAAGCTTTCTTT. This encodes CSSSTRQGEAEAFF.

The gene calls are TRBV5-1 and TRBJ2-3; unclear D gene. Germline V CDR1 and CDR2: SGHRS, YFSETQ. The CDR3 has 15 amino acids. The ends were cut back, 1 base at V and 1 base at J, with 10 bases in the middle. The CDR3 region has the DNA TGCGCCAGCAGCTTGATTACCCTAGGCACAGATACGCAGTATTTT. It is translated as CASSLITLGTDTQYF.

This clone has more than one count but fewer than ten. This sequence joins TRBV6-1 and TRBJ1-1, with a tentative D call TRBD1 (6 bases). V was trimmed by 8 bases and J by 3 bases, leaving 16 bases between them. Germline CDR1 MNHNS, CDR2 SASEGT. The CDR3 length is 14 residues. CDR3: CASAEQGLDTEAFF. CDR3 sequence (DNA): TGTGCCAGCGCAGAACAGGGTTTAGACACTGAAGCTTTCTTT.

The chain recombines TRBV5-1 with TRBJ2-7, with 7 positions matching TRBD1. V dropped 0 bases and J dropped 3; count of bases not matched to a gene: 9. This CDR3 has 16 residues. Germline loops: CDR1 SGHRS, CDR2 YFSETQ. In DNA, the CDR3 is TGCGCCAGCAGCTTGGGGGTGGGGGACAGCTTCTACGAGCAGTACTTC. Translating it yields CASSLGVGDSFYEQYF.

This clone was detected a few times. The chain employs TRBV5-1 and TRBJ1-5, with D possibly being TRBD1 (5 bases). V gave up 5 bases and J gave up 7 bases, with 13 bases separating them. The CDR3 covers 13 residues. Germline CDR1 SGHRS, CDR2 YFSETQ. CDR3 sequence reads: CASSDSLGQPQHF. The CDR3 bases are TGCGCCAGCAGTGACAGCCTTGGGCAGCCCCAGCATTTT.

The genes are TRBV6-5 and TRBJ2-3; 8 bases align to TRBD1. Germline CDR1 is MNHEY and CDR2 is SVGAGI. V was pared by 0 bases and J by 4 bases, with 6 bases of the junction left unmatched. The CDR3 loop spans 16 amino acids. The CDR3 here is CASSYSGRGLADTQYF. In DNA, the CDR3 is TGTGCCAGCAGTTACTCGGGCAGGGGGCTGGCAGATACGCAGTATTTT.

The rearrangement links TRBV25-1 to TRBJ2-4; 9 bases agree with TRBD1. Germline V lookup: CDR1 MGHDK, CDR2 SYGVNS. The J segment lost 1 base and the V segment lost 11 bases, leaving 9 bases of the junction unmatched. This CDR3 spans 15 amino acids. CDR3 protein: CAVHRGLWAKNIQYF. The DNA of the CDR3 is TGTGCCGTTCACAGGGGGCTATGGGCCAAAAACATTCAGTACTTC.

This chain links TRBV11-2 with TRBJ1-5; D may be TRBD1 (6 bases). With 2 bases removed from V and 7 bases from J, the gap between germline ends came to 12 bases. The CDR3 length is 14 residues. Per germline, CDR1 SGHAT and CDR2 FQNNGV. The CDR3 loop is CASSLTGILQPQHF. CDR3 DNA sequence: TGTGCCAGCAGCTTAACAGGGATCTTACAGCCCCAGCATTTT.

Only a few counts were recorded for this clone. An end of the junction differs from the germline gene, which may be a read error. CDR3 nucleotide sequence: TGTGCCAGTAGCCCGACAGGGGCTGGCTACCCCTTC. Translated, it gives CASSPTGAGYPF. The chain combines TRBV19 with TRBJ1-2, with 8 nucleotides matching TRBD1. CDR1 and CDR2 from the germline V gene are LNHDA and SQIVND (reference sequence). The CDR3 has 12 amino acids.

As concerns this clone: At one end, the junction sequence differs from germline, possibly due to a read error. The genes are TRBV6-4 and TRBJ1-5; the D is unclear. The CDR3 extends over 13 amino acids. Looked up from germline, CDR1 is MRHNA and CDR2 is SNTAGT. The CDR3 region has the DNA TGTGCCAGCAGTGAGGGGAGCAATCAGCCCCGGCATTTT. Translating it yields CASSEGSNQPRHF.

CDR3 DNA: TGTGCCAGCAGTGGTGCGGGGGTAGACGAGCAGTACTTC. The encoded protein is CASSGAGVDEQYF. This rearrangement joins TRBV25-1 to TRBJ2-7; 7 bases match TRBD2. Germline lookup yields CDR1 MGHDK and CDR2 SYGVNS. With 4 bases clipped from V and 5 bases from J, the junction kept 5 bases outside the gene matches. CDR3 length: 13 amino acids.

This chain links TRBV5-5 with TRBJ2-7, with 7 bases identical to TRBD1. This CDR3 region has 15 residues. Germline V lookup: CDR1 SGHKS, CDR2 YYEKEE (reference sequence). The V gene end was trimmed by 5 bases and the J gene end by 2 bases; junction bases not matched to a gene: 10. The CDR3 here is CASSFRQGNPYEQYF. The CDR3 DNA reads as TGTGCCAGCAGTTTTAGACAGGGCAACCCCTACGAGCAGTACTTC.

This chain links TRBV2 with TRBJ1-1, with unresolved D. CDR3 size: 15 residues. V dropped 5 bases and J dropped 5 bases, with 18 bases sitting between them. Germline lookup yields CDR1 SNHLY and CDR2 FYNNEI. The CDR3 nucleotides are TGTGCCAGCAGTCGTGAGGGTAGGTCGGGAACTGAAGCTTTCTTT. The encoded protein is CASSREGRSGTEAFF.

CDR3 sequence reads: CASSLAWGRGNEAFF. The CDR3 DNA reads TGTGCCAGCAGCTTAGCATGGGGCAGGGGTAATGAAGCTTTCTTT. This chain uses TRBV11-2 with TRBJ1-1, with D possibly being TRBD1 (6 bases). The germline V gene encodes CDR1 SGHAT and CDR2 FQNNGV. Between the trimmed V and J ends, which lost 1 base and 7 bases, there was a span of 16 bases. The CDR3 is 15 amino acids.

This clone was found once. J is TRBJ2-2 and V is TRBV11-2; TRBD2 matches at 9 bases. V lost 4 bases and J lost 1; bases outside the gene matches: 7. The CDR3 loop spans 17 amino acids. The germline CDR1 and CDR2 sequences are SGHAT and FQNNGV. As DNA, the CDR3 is TGTGCCAGCAGCTGGAGACTAGCGGTTTGGAACACCGGGGAGCTGTTTTTT. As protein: CASSWRLAVWNTGELFF.

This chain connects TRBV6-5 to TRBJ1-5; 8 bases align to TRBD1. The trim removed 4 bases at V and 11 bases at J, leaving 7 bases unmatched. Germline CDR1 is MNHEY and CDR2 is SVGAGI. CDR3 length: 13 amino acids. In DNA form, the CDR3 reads TGTGCCAGCAGTTTCAGACAGGGGAGGTCCCAGCATTTT. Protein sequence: CASSFRQGRSQHF.